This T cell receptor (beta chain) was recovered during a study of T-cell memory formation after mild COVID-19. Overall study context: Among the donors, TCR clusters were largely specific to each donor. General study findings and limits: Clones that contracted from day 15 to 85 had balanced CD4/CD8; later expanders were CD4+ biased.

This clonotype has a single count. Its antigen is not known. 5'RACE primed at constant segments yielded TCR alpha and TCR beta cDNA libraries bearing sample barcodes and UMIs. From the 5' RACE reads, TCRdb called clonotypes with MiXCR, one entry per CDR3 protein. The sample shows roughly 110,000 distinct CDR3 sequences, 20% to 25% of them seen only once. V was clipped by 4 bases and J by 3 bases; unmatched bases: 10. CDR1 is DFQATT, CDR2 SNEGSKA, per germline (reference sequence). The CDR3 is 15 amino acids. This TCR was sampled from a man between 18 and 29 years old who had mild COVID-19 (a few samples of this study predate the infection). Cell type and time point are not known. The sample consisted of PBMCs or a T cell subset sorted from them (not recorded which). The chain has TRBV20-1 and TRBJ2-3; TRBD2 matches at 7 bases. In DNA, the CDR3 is TGCAGTGCTACTAGACACCTCGGGAGGACAGATACGCAGTATTTT. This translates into CSATRHLGRTDTQYF.